The clone carrying this TCR beta chain was observed many times. The entry originates in a study of control samples from healthy donors and cancer patients. Sequencing used immunoSEQ multiplex PCR; TCRdb keeps in-frame clones, though not all of them. Of 110,000 to 150,000 clones listed, over 85% are singletons. The V and J ends lost 10 bases and 5 bases respectively, with 20 bases between them. The CDR3 spans 14 residues. The germline CDR1 and CDR2 sequences are ENHRY and SYGVKD. The chain carries TRBV10-3 and TRBJ1-2; TRBD1 might be the D (5 bases). This receptor was taken from a man aged 30-40 years in good health. The specimen sequenced was blood. The CDR3 region has the DNA TGTGCCACGACGGTAGGGGCCGAGGGATATGGCTACACCTTC. It codes for CATTVGAEGYGYTF.